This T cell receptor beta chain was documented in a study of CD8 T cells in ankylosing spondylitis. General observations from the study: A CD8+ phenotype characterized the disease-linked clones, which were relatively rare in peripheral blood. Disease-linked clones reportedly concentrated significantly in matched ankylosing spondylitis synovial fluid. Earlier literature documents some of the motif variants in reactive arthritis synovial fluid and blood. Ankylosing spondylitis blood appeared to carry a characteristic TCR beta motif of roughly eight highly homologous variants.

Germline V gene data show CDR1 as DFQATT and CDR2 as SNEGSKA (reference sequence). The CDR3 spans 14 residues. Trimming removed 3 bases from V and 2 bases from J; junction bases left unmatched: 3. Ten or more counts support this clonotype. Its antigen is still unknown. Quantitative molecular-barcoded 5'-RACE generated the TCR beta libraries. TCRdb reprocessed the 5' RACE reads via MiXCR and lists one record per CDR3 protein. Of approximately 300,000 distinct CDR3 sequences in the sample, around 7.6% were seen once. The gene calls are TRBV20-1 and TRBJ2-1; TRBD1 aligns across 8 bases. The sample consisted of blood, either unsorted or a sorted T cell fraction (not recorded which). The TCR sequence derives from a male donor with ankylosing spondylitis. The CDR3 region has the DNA TGCAGTGCTAGCCGGACAGGGACCTACAATGAGCAGTTCTTC. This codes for CSASRTGTYNEQFF.